This TCR beta chain was sequenced during a study of shared clonotypes between healthy human individuals. Looking at the study overall: Aged 18 to 49, the donors were a couple of women and three men.

Broader study findings: Represented genetic and exposure-history diversity was restricted by having few donors.

Every subset had its genomic DNA shared out evenly among several immunoSEQ plates. Sequencing was performed with immunoSEQ multiplex PCR; in TCRdb, only in-frame clones are kept and a portion is missing. The sample lists some 2,000,000 clones; 90% to 97% were seen once. To note about this clone: The antigen is not known.

The V gene lost 5 bases and the J gene lost 4 bases, with 21 bases spanning the gap. This CDR3 contains 16 residues. The germline gives CDR1 MDHEN, CDR2 SYDVKM. The specimen sequenced was naive CD4+ T cells sorted from blood. Subset given: CD45RA+ positively selected. The rearrangement uses TRBV28 and TRBJ2-7; D perhaps matches TRBD1 (5 bases). The receptor was isolated from a man younger than 35 in good health. In nucleotides, the CDR3 is TGTGCCAGCAGTCCCCCGCAGGGAAACGGGCCTTACGAGCAGTACTTC. Protein product: CASSPPQGNGPYEQYF. Full variable domain (outside the CDR3, taken from reference TRBV28 and TRBJ2-7): DVKVTQSSRYLVKRTGEKVFLECVQDMDHENMFWYRQDPGLGLRLIYFSYDVKMKEKGDIPEGYSVSREKKERFSLILESASTNQTSMYLCASSPPQGNGPYEQYFGPGTRLTVT.